Following are 20 T cell receptor beta chains from one sample sequenced in a study of shared clonotypes between healthy human individuals. CD45RO-negative CD8 cells positively selected for CCR7 made up the naive population, which excluded terminally differentiated effector memory CD45RA+ cells. TCRdb's copy holds only in-frame clones and misses some; the assay was immunoSEQ multiplex PCR. The repertoire holds around 2,000,000 clones, with about 94% as singletons. The sample was naive CD8+ T cells sorted from blood. Receptor source: a man aged 18 to 35 in good health.

The CDR3 loop is CASSQGQWTGELFF. In DNA, the CDR3 is TGTGCCAGCAGTCAGGGACAGTGGACCGGGGAGCTGTTTTTT. This sequence joins TRBV27 and TRBJ2-2, with 7 bases identical to TRBD1. This CDR3 has 14 residues. Germline trimming cut 5 bases from V and 5 bases from J; bases unmatched to any gene: 5. Per the germline V gene, CDR1 is MNHEY and CDR2 is SMNVEV (reference sequence).

V usage is TRBV19 and J usage is TRBJ1-6; no clear D gene. The germline V and J ends were trimmed by 2 bases and 10 bases, with 21 bases remaining between them. This CDR3 region has 17 residues. Looked up from germline, CDR1 is LNHDA and CDR2 is SQIVND (reference sequence). The CDR3 DNA reads as TGTGCCAGTAGTATAATCTCAGAACCTAGTCTGGGGTCACCCCTCCACTTT. This encodes CASSIISEPSLGSPLHF. The whole variable domain, filled in from reference TRBV19 and TRBJ1-6, reads DGGITQSPKYLFRKEGQNVTLSCEQNLNHDAMYWYRQDPGQGLRLIYYSQIVNDFQKGDIAEGYSVSREKKESFPLTVTSAQKNPTAFYLCASSIISEPSLGSPLHFGNGTRLTVT.

The chain is built from TRBV5-4 and TRBJ1-5; TRBD1 is a possible D gene (5 bases). CDR1 and CDR2 from the germline V gene are SGHNT and YYREEE (reference sequence). The germline V and J ends were trimmed by 2 bases and 1 base, with 7 bases remaining between them. The CDR3 is made up of 14 amino acids. CDR3 residues: CASSLEGSNQPQHF. CDR3 DNA sequence: TGTGCCAGCAGCTTAGAGGGGAGCAATCAGCCCCAGCATTTT.

This sequence joins TRBV11-3 and TRBJ2-1; 12 bases agree with TRBD2. This CDR3 contains 16 residues. The J segment lost 2 bases and the V segment lost 5 bases, leaving 4 bases of the junction unmatched. The germline V gene encodes CDR1 SGHNT and CDR2 YENEEA. CDR3 region: CASSPGTSGPYNEQFF. The CDR3 DNA reads as TGTGCCAGCAGCCCAGGGACTAGCGGGCCCTACAATGAGCAGTTCTTC.

V is TRBV27 and J is TRBJ2-3, with D maybe TRBD1 (6 bases). V shed 5 bases and J shed 1 base, with 10 bases lying between them. The CDR3 contains 14 residues. Germline V gene lookup returns CDR1 MNHEY and CDR2 SMNVEV (reference sequence). The CDR3 is CASSPNRGTDTQYF. CDR3 sequence (DNA): TGTGCCAGCAGTCCGAACAGGGGCACAGATACGCAGTATTTT.

The chain links TRBV5-6 to TRBJ1-5, with D possibly being TRBD1 (6 bases). CDR1 is SGHDT and CDR2 is YYEEEE in the germline V gene. There are 15 residues in the CDR3. The V gene lost 1 base and the J gene lost 4 bases, with 12 bases spanning the gap. CDR3 region: CASSLTGYVNQPQHF. CDR3 DNA sequence: TGTGCCAGCAGCTTGACAGGGTACGTGAATCAGCCCCAGCATTTT.

This clone was found once. The DNA of the CDR3 is TGTGCCAGCAGCACTTCTGAACTAACCCAGTACTTC. As protein: CASSTSELTQYF. V usage is TRBV28 and J usage is TRBJ2-5; D gene unclear. Deletions cut 6 bases from V and 8 bases from J, with 13 bases between. Germline values: CDR1 MDHEN, CDR2 SYDVKM. The CDR3 is 12 residues long.

About this clone: Within the sample, other DNA sequences also encode this same CDR3. In DNA, the CDR3 is TGTGCCAGCAGCTTAGCTGGGACAGGGGAGACCCAGTACTTC. Translated, it gives CASSLAGTGETQYF. J is TRBJ2-5 and V is TRBV7-9; 9 positions agree with TRBD1. Per the germline V gene, CDR1 is SEHNR and CDR2 is FQNEAQ (reference sequence). The CDR3 totals 14 residues. V lost 0 bases and J lost 5; bases outside the gene matches: 1.

On this clone: At the DNA level, this CDR3 is encoded by other sequences in the same sample as well. The rearrangement uses TRBV7-9 and TRBJ1-5; D gene unclear. CDR1 SEHNR and CDR2 FQNEAQ come from the germline V gene (reference sequence). This CDR3 has 14 residues. With 4 bases removed from V and 2 bases from J, the gap between germline ends came to 9 bases. CDR3 amino acids: CASSSPGGNQPQHF. The CDR3 DNA is TGTGCCAGCAGCTCACCGGGAGGCAATCAGCCCCAGCATTTT.

Written as DNA, the CDR3 is TGCGCCAGCAGCCAAGGTCCCCGGACCTCCTACGAGCAGTACTTC. It yields the protein CASSQGPRTSYEQYF. The chain links TRBV4-1 to TRBJ2-7; D is undetermined. Germline CDR1 MGHRA, CDR2 YSYEKL. The CDR3 has 15 amino acids. The V gene lost 1 base and the J gene lost 0 bases, with 10 bases spanning the gap.

This sequence joins TRBV5-1 and TRBJ2-7, with TRBD2 identical over 11 bases. This CDR3 region has 16 residues. Per the germline V gene, CDR1 is SGHRS and CDR2 is YFSETQ. V lost 4 bases and J lost 4; bases outside the gene matches: 10. CDR3 bases: TGCGCCAGCAGCCCCGGGGTAGCGGGGGGGTTATACGAGCAGTACTTC. Translating gives CASSPGVAGGLYEQYF.

This clone was picked up one time. The chain joins TRBV7-6 to TRBJ2-7; D unclear. From germline, CDR1 is SGHVS and CDR2 FNYEAQ. This CDR3 comprises 15 residues. V was cut by 1 base and J by 2 bases, with 12 bases left in between. The chain's CDR3 is CASSLGDPATYEQYF. In nucleotides, the CDR3 is TGTGCCAGCAGCTTAGGTGATCCGGCCACCTACGAGCAGTACTTC.

The gene calls are TRBV30 and TRBJ2-5; unclear D gene. V dropped 2 bases and J dropped 0 bases, with 16 bases sitting between them. Germline V gene lookup returns CDR1 GTSNPN and CDR2 SVGIG (reference sequence). The CDR3 has 16 residues. The CDR3 spells CAWSNDPGPNQETQYF. The CDR3 nucleotides are TGTGCCTGGAGTAACGACCCAGGACCCAACCAAGAGACCCAGTACTTC.

Comments on this clone: The same CDR3 is also encoded by other DNA sequences in this sample. The chain couples TRBV7-6 to TRBJ1-2, with D uncertain. V was clipped by 3 bases and J by 5 bases, with 10 bases between them. From germline, CDR1 is SGHVS and CDR2 FNYEAQ. The CDR3 length is 13 residues. The CDR3 DNA follows: TGTGCCAGCAGCTTCGGGGAAGGGTATGGCTACACCTTC. Translated: CASSFGEGYGYTF.

The V gene is TRBV2, the J gene TRBJ1-2; maybe TRBD1 (5 bases). CDR1 is SNHLY and CDR2 is FYNNEI in the germline V gene. The length of the CDR3 is 15 residues. Trimming stripped 5 bases from V and 1 base from J, with 14 bases between. The CDR3 is CASSPSGDLNYGYTF. CDR3 sequence (DNA): TGTGCCAGCAGTCCCTCGGGGGACCTTAACTATGGCTACACCTTC.

This chain joins TRBV5-4 and TRBJ1-2, with D possibly TRBD1 on 5 matching bases. Germline V gives CDR1 SGHNT, CDR2 YYREEE (reference sequence). The CDR3 spans 16 residues. Trimming removed 0 bases from V and 6 bases from J, with 18 bases in between. In DNA, the CDR3 is TGTGCCAGCAGCTTGGAGGGGACCGGGACCGCCCATGGCTACACCTTC. Its translation is CASSLEGTGTAHGYTF.

DNA of the CDR3: TGCGCCAGCAGCCATCGATACAGCTCGAACACCGGGGAGCTGTTTTTT. It yields the protein CASSHRYSSNTGELFF. The rearrangement uses TRBV4-1 and TRBJ2-2; D is unclear. From germline, CDR1 is MGHRA and CDR2 YSYEKL. The ends were cut back, 3 bases at V and 0 bases at J, with 11 bases in the middle. CDR3 length: 16 residues.

This chain uses TRBV4-1 with TRBJ2-7; D remains ambiguous. The germline V gene encodes CDR1 MGHRA and CDR2 YSYEKL. V dropped 0 bases and J dropped 2 bases, with 8 bases sitting between them. This CDR3 is 14 amino acids long. The CDR3 bases are TGCGCCAGCAGCCAAGATAGATTACCCTACGAGCAGTACTTC. It encodes CASSQDRLPYEQYF.

The genes are TRBV27 and TRBJ2-3; 7 bases match TRBD1. Trimming at V came to 5 bases and at J to 0 bases, leaving 5 bases not matched to a gene. This CDR3 has 15 residues. CDR1 is MNHEY, CDR2 SMNVEV, per germline (reference sequence). The CDR3 reads CASSPGQISTDTQYF. CDR3 coding DNA: TGTGCCAGCAGTCCGGGACAGATTAGCACAGATACGCAGTATTTT.

This rearrangement joins TRBV7-3 to TRBJ2-1, with D perhaps TRBD1 (5 bases). Trimming pared 2 bases from V and 4 bases from J, leaving 12 bases between. Germline values: CDR1 SGHTA, CDR2 FQGTGA. The CDR3 is 15 amino acids. CDR3 bases: TGTGCCAGCAGCTTAGGGGCAGGAGATTACAATGAGCAGTTCTTC. This codes for CASSLGAGDYNEQFF.